This T cell receptor (beta chain) came from a study of blood T cell repertoires in COVID-19. Profiling relied on immunoSEQ multiplex PCR, and the TCRdb table lists in-frame clones only, not all of them. The table has some 230,000 clones, roughly 80% seen once. The CDR3 extends over 12 amino acids. Germline loops: CDR1 SGHNT, CDR2 YYREEE (reference sequence). V lost 1 base to trimming and J lost 14 bases, with 13 bases between them. Specimen: peripheral blood. The clonotype comes from a woman between 50 and 59 years old with acute or convalescent COVID-19. This chain joins TRBV5-4 and TRBJ2-1, with D maybe TRBD1 (6 bases). CDR3 in DNA: TGTGCCAGCAGCTTGTTGGCACAGGGCGAGTTCTTC. This sequence encodes CASSLLAQGEFF.